This passage covers 16 T cell receptor beta chains from one sample sequenced in a study of a mutant IDH1 vaccine in newly diagnosed glioma. As for time point: baseline, week 1 (first vaccination visit). Treatment defined: pre-vaccination baseline after standard-of-care therapy. Repertoires were generated with immunoSEQ multiplex PCR, while TCRdb's copy carries only in-frame clones and drops some. The data show tens of thousands of clones, about four fifths seen once. The sequences come from PBMCs, collected from a glioma patient treated with radiotherapy, temozolomide or both. The receptors here all came from a woman in her fifties or sixties with glioma.

The V call is TRBV30, the J call TRBJ2-7; 8 nucleotides agree with TRBD1. Trimming cost V 5 bases and J 2 bases; bases outside gene matches: 11. Germline CDR1 GTSNPN, CDR2 SVGIG (reference sequence). The CDR3 totals 15 residues. The CDR3 bases are TGTGCCTGGGACAGGGGAGGAGCGCAGACCTACGAGCAGTACTTC. Amino acid sequence: CAWDRGGAQTYEQYF.

The V gene is TRBV7-8, the J gene TRBJ1-6; D is unclear. In germline, CDR1 is SGHVS, CDR2 FQNEAQ. V lost 2 bases to trimming and J lost 10 bases, with 12 bases between them. There are 14 residues in the CDR3. CDR3 in amino acids: CASSLRVSGSPLHF. CDR3 sequence (DNA): TGTGCCAGCAGCTTAAGAGTGAGCGGATCACCCCTCCACTTT. Full variable domain (missing parts from reference TRBV7-8 and TRBJ1-6): GAGVSQSPRYKVAKRGQDVALRCDPISGHVSLFWYQQALGQGPEFLTYFQNEAQLDKSGLPSDRFFAERPEGSVSTLKIQRTQQEDSAVYLCASSLRVSGSPLHFGNGTRLTVT.

V and J are TRBV5-1 and TRBJ2-2; 8 nucleotides align to TRBD1. The ends lost 2 bases at V and 3 bases at J; junction bases unmatched: 6. The CDR3 has 16 amino acids. The V gene's germline CDR1 is SGHRS and CDR2 YFSETQ. The DNA for the CDR3 is TGCGCCAGCAGCTTCAGGGGGCCGCGGGACACCGGGGAGCTGTTTTTT. Translated, it gives CASSFRGPRDTGELFF.

The chain links TRBV27 to TRBJ2-5, with 10 nucleotides matching TRBD2. The CDR3 sequence is 20 residues long. J gave up 5 bases and V 3 bases, and 21 bases lay outside the gene matches. In germline, CDR1 is MNHEY, CDR2 SMNVEV (reference sequence). The CDR3 bases are TGTGCCAGCAGTTTTAAGGGGGGTCTCGCTAGCGGGGGAACGGGGGAGACCCAGTACTTC. As protein: CASSFKGGLASGGTGETQYF.

The V and J genes are TRBV7-9 and TRBJ2-7, with unresolved D. Germline V lookup: CDR1 SEHNR, CDR2 FQNEAQ (reference sequence). The CDR3 loop spans 16 amino acids. Between the trimmed V and J ends, which lost 6 bases and 2 bases, there was a span of 20 bases. The CDR3: CASSPGRAWPPYEQYF. In DNA, the CDR3 is TGTGCCAGCAGTCCCGGACGGGCCTGGCCCCCCTACGAGCAGTACTTC.

The chain carries TRBV19 and TRBJ1-4; 7 nucleotides agree with TRBD1. Germline V CDR1 and CDR2: LNHDA, SQIVND (reference sequence). The CDR3 has 15 residues. V shed 4 bases, J shed 5 bases, and the junction held 7 bases outside the gene matches. The CDR3 DNA is TGTGCCAGTAGTACATGGACAGGCTTAAATGAAAAACTGTTTTTT. This translates into CASSTWTGLNEKLFF.

The chain combines TRBV2 with TRBJ2-4; 14 bases match TRBD2. Germline-derived CDR1 and CDR2 are SNHLY and FYNNEI. V lost 8 bases and J lost 14; bases outside the gene matches: 8. CDR3 length equals 13 residues. This CDR3 is CASGGLAGALEYF. DNA of the CDR3: TGTGCCAGCGGGGGACTAGCGGGGGCCCTTGAGTACTTC. The full variable domain, with the rest looked up from reference TRBV2 and TRBJ2-4, is EPEVTQTPSHQVTQMGQEVILRCVPISNHLYFYWYRQILGQKVEFLVSFYNNEISEKSEIFDDQFSVERPDGSNFTLKIRSTKLEDSAMYFCASGGLAGALEYFGAGTRLSVL.

The chain couples TRBV5-1 to TRBJ2-7; D remains unclear. CDR3 size: 12 residues. The V end lost 5 bases, the J end lost 0 bases, and 6 bases lay between the germline ends. Per germline, CDR1 SGHRS and CDR2 YFSETQ. This CDR3 reads CASRPSSYEQYF. CDR3 sequence (DNA): TGCGCCAGCAGACCAAGCTCCTACGAGCAGTACTTC.

As regards this clone: Because the CDR3's place on the DNA is in doubt, the DNA is left out and the CDR3 is given as listed by TCRdb. The genes are TRBV5-6 and TRBJ1-2. Per the germline V gene, CDR1 is SGHDT and CDR2 is YYEEEE. The CDR3 is 14 amino acids long, termini counted. CDR3 loop: CASSLALGMGGYTF.

The chain uses TRBV29-1 and TRBJ2-7, with 9 bases identical to TRBD1. Germline lookup yields CDR1 SQVTM and CDR2 ANQGSEA. The CDR3 length is 13 residues. J was trimmed by 4 bases and V by 2 bases; bases with no gene match: 3. In DNA form, the CDR3 reads TGCAGCGTTGAAAGGGGACAGGGTTACGAGCAGTACTTC. This encodes CSVERGQGYEQYF.

This clone was counted a few times. This specimen includes other DNA sequences encoding the same CDR3. The V gene is TRBV25-1, the J gene TRBJ1-5, with TRBD1 matching over 7 bases. Germline-derived CDR1 and CDR2 are MGHDK and SYGVNS. The J segment lost 1 base and the V segment lost 6 bases, leaving 3 bases of the junction unmatched. The CDR3 consists of 14 residues. The CDR3 bases are TGTGCCAGCAGAGAGACAGGGAGCAATCAGCCCCAGCATTTT. This encodes CASRETGSNQPQHF.

This clone was found once. The chain carries TRBV29-1 and TRBJ2-3; the D is unclear. The germline CDR1 and CDR2 sequences are SQVTM and ANQGSEA. The V gene lost 2 bases and the J gene lost 0 bases, with 6 bases spanning the gap. The CDR3 has 13 residues. CDR3 sequence (DNA): TGCAGCGTTGAAAAAGGCAGCACAGATACGCAGTATTTT. Its protein is CSVEKGSTDTQYF.

The chain joins TRBV4-3 to TRBJ1-1; D unclear. The CDR3 has 13 amino acids. The V end lost 0 bases, the J end lost 5 bases, and 7 bases lay between the germline ends. From germline, CDR1 is LGHNA and CDR2 YSLEER. For the CDR3, the DNA is TGCGCCAGCAGCCAAGAAGCGGGGACTGAAGCTTTCTTT. Translating it yields CASSQEAGTEAFF.

This clone was observed a single time. The chain joins TRBV7-9 to TRBJ1-4, with D uncertain. The V end lost 0 bases, the J end lost 0 bases, and 8 bases lay between the germline ends. The CDR3 has 16 residues. From germline, CDR1 is SEHNR and CDR2 FQNEAQ (reference sequence). CDR3 nucleotides: TGTGCCAGCAGCTTAGCGAGCTATGCAACTAATGAAAAACTGTTTTTT. It specifies CASSLASYATNEKLFF.

The rearrangement joins TRBV7-2 to TRBJ1-2, with D possibly TRBD1 on 5 matching bases. V lost 5 bases to trimming and J lost 14 bases, with 24 bases between them. Germline-derived CDR1 and CDR2 are SGHTA and FQGNSA. The CDR3 sequence is 14 residues long. This chain's CDR3 is CASSRPLAGLGGTF. The CDR3 DNA sequence: TGTGCCAGCAGCCGACCCCTGGCGGGGCTCGGAGGGACCTTC. Based on the CDR3 plus reference TRBV7-2 and TRBJ1-2, the full variable domain is GAGVSQSPSNKVTEKGKDVELRCDPISGHTALYWYRQSLGQGLEFLIYFQGNSAPDKSGLPSDRFSAERTGGSVSTLTIQRTQQEDSAVYLCASSRPLAGLGGTFGSGTRLTVV.

This clone was seen only once. The chain has TRBV27 and TRBJ1-1; no definite D call. The CDR3 has 13 amino acids. V was cut by 4 bases and J by 5 bases, with 11 bases left in between. Germline V gene lookup returns CDR1 MNHEY and CDR2 SMNVEV (reference sequence). CDR3 DNA sequence: TGTGCCAGCAGTTATAAAGTGGGTACTGAAGCTTTCTTT. This gives the protein CASSYKVGTEAFF.